This paragraph reports one TCR beta chain. The data stem from a study of cytomegalovirus exposure and HLA in healthy donors. Per germline, CDR1 SQVTM and CDR2 ANQGSEA. V was pared by 4 bases and J by 7 bases, with 7 bases of the junction left unmatched. The CDR3 has 14 residues. PCR employed 60 Vbeta and 13 Jbeta primers. Assay used: immunoSEQ multiplex PCR; TCRdb lists only in-frame clones, some missing. The data hold some 200,000 clones, with around 84% observed a single time. This clonotype was obtained from a woman in her fifties or sixties in good health and CMV-seropositive. This chain connects TRBV29-1 to TRBJ2-1; 10 nucleotides agree with TRBD2. Sequencing was performed on PBMCs. CDR3 nucleotides: TGCAGCGTTGGCAAGCGGGGGGGCCTGAATGAGCAGTTCTTC. This encodes CSVGKRGGLNEQFF.